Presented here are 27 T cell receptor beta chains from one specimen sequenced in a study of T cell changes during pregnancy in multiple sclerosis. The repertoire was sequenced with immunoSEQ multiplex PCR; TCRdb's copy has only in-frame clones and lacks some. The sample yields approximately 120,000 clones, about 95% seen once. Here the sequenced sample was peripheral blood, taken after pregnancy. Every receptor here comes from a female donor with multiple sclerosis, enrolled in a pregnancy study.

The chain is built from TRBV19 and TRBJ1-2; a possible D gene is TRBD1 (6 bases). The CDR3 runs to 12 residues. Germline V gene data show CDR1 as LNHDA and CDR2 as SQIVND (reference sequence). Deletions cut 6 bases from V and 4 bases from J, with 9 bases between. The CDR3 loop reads CASRGTLYGYTF. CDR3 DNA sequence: TGTGCCAGTAGAGGGACACTCTATGGCTACACCTTC.

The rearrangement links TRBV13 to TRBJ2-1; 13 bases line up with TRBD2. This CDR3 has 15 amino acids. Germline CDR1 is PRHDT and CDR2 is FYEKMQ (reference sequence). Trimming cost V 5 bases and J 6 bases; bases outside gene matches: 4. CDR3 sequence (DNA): TGTGCCAGCAGCACCCGGACTAGCGGGAGCAATGAGCAGTTCTTC. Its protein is CASSTRTSGSNEQFF.

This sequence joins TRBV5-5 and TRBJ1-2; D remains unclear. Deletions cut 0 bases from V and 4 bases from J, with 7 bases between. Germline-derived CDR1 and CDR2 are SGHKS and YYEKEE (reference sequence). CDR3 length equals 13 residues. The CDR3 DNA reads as TGTGCCAGCAGCTTGGGCGGTCGCTATGGCTACACCTTC. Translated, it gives CASSLGGRYGYTF.

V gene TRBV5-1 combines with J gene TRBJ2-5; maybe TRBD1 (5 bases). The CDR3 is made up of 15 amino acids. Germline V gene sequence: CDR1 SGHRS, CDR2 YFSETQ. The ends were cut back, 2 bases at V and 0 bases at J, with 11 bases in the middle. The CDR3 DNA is TGCGCCAGCAGCTTTTGGCAGGGTTACCAAGAGACCCAGTACTTC. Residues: CASSFWQGYQETQYF.

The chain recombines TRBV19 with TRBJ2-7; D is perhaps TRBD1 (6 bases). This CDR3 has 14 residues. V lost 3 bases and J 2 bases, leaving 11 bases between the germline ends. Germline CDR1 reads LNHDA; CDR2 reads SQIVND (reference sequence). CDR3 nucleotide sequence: TGTGCCAGTAGTATGACAGGTGGAGCCTACGAGCAGTACTTC. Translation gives CASSMTGGAYEQYF.

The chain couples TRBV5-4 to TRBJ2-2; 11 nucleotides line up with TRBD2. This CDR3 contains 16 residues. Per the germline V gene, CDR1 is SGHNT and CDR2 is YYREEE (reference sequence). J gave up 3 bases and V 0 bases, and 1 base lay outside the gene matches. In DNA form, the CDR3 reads TGTGCCAGCAGCTTGGGGACTAGCGGGTACACCGGGGAGCTGTTTTTT. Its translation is CASSLGTSGYTGELFF.

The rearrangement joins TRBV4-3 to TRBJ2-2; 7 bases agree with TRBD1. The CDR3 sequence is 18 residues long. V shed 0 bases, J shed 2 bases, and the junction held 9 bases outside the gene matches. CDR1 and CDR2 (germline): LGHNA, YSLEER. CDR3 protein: CASSQEHGGQTNTGELFF. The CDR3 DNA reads TGCGCCAGCAGCCAAGAACATGGGGGACAGACTAACACCGGGGAGCTGTTTTTT.

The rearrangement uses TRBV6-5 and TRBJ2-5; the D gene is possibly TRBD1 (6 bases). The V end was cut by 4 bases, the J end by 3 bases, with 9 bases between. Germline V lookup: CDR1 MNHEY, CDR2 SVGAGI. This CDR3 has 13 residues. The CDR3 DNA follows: TGTGCCAGCAGTTTGACAGGTAAAGAGACCCAGTACTTC. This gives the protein CASSLTGKETQYF.

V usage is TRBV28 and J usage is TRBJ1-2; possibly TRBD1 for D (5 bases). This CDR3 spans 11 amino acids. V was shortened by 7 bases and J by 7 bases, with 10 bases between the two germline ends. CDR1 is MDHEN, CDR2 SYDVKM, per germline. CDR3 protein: CASKEQVGYTF. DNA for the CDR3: TGTGCCAGCAAAGAACAGGTTGGCTACACCTTC.

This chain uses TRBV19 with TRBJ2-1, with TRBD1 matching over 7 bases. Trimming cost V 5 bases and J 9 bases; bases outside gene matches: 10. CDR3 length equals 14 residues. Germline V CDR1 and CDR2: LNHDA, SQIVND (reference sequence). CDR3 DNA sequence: TGTGCCAGTAGTCTCCAGGGGGTTTTGAGTGAGCAGTTCTTC. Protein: CASSLQGVLSEQFF.

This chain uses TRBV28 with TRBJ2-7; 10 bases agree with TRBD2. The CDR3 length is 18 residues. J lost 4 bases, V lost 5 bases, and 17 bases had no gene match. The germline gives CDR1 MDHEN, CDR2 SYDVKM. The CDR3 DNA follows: TGTGCCAGCAGTCCCCCGATCGATATTAGCGGGAGGAAGTACGAGCAGTACTTC. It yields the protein CASSPPIDISGRKYEQYF.

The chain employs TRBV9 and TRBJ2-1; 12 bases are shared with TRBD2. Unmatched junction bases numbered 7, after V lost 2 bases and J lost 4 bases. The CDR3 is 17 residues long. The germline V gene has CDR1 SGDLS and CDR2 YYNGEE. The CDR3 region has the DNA TGTGCCAGCAGCGTCGATCTAGCGGGAGGGATATACAATGAGCAGTTCTTC. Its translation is CASSVDLAGGIYNEQFF.

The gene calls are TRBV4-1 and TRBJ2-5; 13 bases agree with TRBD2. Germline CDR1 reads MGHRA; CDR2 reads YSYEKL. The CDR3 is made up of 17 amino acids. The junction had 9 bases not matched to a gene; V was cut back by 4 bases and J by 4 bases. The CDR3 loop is CASSRPATSGRLETQYF. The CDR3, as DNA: TGCGCCAGCAGCCGACCCGCGACTAGCGGGAGGCTAGAGACCCAGTACTTC.

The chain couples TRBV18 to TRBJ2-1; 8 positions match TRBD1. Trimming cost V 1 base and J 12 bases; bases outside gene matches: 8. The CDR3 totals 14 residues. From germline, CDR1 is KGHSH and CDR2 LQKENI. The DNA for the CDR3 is TGTGCCAGCTCACCACAGGGCAGGGGGCAGGGGCAGTTCTTC. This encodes CASSPQGRGQGQFF.

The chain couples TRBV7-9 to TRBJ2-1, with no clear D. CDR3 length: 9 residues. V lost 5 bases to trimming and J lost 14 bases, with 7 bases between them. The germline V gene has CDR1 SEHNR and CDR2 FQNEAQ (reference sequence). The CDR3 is CASSPFEFF. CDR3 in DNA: TGTGCCAGCAGCCCCTTTGAGTTCTTC.

CDR3 nucleotide sequence: TGTGCCATCAGTGATGGGCAACAGAACTCTGGAAACACCATATATTTT. Translated, it gives CAISDGQQNSGNTIYF. The rearrangement uses TRBV10-3 and TRBJ1-3; the D is unclear. Trimming removed 3 bases from V and 0 bases from J, with 12 bases in between. CDR3 length: 16 amino acids. The germline gives CDR1 ENHRY, CDR2 SYGVKD.

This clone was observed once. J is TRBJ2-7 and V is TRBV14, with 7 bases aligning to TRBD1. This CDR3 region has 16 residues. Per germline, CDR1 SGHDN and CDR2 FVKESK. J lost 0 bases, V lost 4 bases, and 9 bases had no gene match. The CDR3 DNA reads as TGTGCCAGCAGCCGCAAACCGGGACAGCTCTCCTACGAGCAGTACTTC. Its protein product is CASSRKPGQLSYEQYF.

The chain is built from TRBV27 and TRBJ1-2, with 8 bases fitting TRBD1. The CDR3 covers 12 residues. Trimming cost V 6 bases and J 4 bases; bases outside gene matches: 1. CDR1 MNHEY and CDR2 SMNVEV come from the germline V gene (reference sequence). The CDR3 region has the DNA TGTGCCAGCAGCGACAGGGGCTATGGCTACACCTTC. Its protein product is CASSDRGYGYTF.

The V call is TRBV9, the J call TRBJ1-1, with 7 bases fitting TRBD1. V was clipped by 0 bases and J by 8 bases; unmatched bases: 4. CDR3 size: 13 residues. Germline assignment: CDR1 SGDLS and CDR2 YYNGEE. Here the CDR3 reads CASSVEGAQEAFF. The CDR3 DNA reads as TGTGCCAGCAGCGTAGAGGGGGCGCAGGAAGCTTTCTTT.

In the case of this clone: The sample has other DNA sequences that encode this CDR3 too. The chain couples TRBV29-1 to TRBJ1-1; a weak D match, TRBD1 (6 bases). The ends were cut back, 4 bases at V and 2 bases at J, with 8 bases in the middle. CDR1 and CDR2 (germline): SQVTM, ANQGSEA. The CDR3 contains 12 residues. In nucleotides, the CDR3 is TGCAGCGTTGGGACAGCTAACACTGAAGCTTTCTTT. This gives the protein CSVGTANTEAFF.

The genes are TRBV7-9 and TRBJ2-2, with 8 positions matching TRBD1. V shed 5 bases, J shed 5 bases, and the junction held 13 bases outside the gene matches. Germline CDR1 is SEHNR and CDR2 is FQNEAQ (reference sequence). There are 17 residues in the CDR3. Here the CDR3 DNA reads TGTGCCAGCAGCCCTCTTCAGGGGGCGAAGGGGACCGGGGAGCTGTTTTTT. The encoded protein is CASSPLQGAKGTGELFF. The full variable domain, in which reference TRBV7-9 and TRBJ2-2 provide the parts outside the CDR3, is DTGVSQNPRHKITKRGQNVTFRCDPISEHNRLYWYRQTLGQGPEFLTYFQNEAQLEKSRLLSDRFSAERPKGSFSTLEIQRTEQGDSAMYLCASSPLQGAKGTGELFFGEGSRLTVL.

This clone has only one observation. CDR3 sequence: CSVAGQGSYEQYF. CDR3 in DNA: TGCAGCGTCGCCGGACAGGGATCCTACGAGCAGTACTTC. The chain couples TRBV29-1 to TRBJ2-5; TRBD1 aligns across 8 bases. Gene TRBJ2-7 matches the end of the DNA better, so the J call may be wrong. CDR1 SQVTM and CDR2 ANQGSEA come from the germline V gene. This CDR3 contains 13 residues.

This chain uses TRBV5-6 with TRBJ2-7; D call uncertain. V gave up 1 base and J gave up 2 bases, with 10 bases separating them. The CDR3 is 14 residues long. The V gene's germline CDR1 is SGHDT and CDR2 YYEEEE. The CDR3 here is CASSLLTVAYEQYF. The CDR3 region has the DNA TGTGCCAGCAGCTTGCTAACGGTAGCCTACGAGCAGTACTTC.

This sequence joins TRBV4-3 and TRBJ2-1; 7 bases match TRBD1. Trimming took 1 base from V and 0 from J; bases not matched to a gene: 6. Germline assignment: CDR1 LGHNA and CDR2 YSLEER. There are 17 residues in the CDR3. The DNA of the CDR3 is TGCGCCAGCAGCCAAGTAACTGGGACAGCCTCCTACAATGAGCAGTTCTTC. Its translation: CASSQVTGTASYNEQFF.

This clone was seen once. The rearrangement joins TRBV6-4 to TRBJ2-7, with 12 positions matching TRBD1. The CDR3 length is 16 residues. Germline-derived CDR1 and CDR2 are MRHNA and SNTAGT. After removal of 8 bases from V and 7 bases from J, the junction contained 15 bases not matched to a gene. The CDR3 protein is CASGGVPGQGAQEQYF. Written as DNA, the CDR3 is TGTGCCAGCGGAGGGGTCCCGGGACAGGGGGCTCAGGAGCAGTACTTC.

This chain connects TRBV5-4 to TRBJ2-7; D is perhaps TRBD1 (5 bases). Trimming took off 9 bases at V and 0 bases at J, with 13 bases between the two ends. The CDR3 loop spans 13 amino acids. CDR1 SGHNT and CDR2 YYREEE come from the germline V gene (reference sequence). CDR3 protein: CATTYGASYEQYF. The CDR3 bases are TGTGCCACCACGTATGGGGCCTCCTACGAGCAGTACTTC.

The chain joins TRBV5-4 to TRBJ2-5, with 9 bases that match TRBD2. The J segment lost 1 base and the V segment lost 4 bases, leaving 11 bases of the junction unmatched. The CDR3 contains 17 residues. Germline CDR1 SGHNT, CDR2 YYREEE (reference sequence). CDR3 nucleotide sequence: TGTGCCAGCAGCAATATAGCGGGAGTGGGTCTCCAAGAGACCCAGTACTTC. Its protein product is CASSNIAGVGLQETQYF.